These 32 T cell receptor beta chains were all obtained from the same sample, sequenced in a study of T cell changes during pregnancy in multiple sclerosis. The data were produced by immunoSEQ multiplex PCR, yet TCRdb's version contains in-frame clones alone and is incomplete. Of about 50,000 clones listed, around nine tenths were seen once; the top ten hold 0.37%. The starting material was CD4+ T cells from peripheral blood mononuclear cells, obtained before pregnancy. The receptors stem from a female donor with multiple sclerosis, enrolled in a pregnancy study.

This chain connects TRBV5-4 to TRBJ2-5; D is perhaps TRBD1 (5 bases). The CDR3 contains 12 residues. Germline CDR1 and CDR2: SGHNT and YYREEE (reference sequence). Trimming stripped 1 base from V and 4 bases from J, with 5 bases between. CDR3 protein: CASSLRGETQYF. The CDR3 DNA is TGTGCCAGCAGCTTGAGGGGAGAGACCCAGTACTTC.

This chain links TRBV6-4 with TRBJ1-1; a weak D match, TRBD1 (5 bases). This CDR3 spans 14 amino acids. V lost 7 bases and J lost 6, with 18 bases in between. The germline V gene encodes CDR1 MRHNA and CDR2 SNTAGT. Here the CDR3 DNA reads TGTGCCAGCACTGGACGGGAGGGGCTGGCTGAAGCTTTCTTT. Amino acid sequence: CASTGREGLAEAFF.

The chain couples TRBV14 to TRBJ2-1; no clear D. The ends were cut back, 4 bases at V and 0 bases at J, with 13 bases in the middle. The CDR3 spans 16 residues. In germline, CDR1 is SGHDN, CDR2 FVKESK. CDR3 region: CASSRPGAASYNEQFF. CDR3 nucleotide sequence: TGTGCCAGCAGCCGGCCAGGCGCTGCCTCCTACAATGAGCAGTTCTTC.

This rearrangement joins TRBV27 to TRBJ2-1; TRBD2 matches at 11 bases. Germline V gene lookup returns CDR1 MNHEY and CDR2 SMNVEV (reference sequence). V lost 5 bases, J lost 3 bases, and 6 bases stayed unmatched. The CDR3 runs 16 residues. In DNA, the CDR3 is TGTGCCAGCAGTGTACTAGCGGGAGCTGTCTACAATGAGCAGTTCTTC. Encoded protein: CASSVLAGAVYNEQFF.

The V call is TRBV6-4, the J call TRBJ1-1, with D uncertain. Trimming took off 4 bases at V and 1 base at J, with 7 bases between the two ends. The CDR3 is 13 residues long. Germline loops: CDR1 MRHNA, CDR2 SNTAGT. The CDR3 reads CASSASGNTEAFF. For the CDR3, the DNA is TGTGCCAGCAGTGCCTCCGGGAACACTGAAGCTTTCTTT.

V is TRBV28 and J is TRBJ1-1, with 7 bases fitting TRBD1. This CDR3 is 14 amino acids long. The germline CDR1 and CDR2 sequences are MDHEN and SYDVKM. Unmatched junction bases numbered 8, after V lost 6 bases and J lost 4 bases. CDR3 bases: TGTGCCAGCAGAAAAGAACAGGGGTTCACTGAAGCTTTCTTT. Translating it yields CASRKEQGFTEAFF.

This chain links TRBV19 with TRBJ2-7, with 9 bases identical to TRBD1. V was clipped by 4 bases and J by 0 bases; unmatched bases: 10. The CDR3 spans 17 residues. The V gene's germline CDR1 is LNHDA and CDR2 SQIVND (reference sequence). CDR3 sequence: CASSNSIGQGSSYEQYF. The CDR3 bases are TGTGCCAGTAGTAATTCTATCGGACAGGGGAGCTCCTACGAGCAGTACTTC.

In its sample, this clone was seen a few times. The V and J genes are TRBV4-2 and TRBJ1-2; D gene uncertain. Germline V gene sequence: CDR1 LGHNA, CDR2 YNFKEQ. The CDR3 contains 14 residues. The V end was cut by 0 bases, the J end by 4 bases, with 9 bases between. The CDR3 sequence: CASSQESGGYGYTF. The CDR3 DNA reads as TGTGCCAGCAGCCAAGAATCCGGAGGCTATGGCTACACCTTC.

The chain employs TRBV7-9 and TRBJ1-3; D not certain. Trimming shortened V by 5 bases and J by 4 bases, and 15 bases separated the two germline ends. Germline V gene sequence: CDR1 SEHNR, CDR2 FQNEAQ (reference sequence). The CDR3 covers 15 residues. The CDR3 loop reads CASSPTRTRGNTIYF. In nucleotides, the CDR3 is TGTGCCAGCAGCCCGACTAGGACGAGGGGAAACACCATATATTTT.

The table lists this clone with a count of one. CDR3: CASRGHVNQPQHF. CDR3 sequence (DNA): TGTGCCAGCAGGGGCCACGTAAATCAGCCCCAGCATTTT. V and J are TRBV2 and TRBJ1-5; D gene uncertain. The CDR3 is 13 residues long. V was pared by 6 bases and J by 4 bases, with 10 bases between. Looked up from germline, CDR1 is SNHLY and CDR2 is FYNNEI. Based on the CDR3 plus reference TRBV2 and TRBJ1-5, the full variable domain is EPEVTQTPSHQVTQMGQEVILRCVPISNHLYFYWYRQILGQKVEFLVSFYNNEISEKSEIFDDQFSVERPDGSNFTLKIRSTKLEDSAMYFCASRGHVNQPQHFGDGTRLSIL.

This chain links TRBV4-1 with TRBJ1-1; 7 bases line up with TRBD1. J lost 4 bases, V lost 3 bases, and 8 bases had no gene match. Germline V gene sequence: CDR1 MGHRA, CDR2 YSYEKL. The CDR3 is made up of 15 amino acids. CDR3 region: CASSQVTQGFTEAFF. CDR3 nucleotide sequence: TGCGCCAGCAGCCAGGTAACACAGGGGTTCACTGAAGCTTTCTTT.

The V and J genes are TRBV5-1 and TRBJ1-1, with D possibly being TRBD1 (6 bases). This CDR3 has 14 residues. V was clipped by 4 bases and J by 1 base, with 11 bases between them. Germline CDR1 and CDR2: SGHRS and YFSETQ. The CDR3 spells CASSLGTTNTEAFF. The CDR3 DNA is TGCGCCAGCAGCCTAGGGACAACGAACACTGAAGCTTTCTTT. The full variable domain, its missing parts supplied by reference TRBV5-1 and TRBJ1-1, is KAGVTQTPRYLIKTRGQQVTLSCSPISGHRSVSWYQQTPGQGLQFLFEYFSETQRNKGNFPGRFSGRQFSNSRSEMNVSTLELGDSALYLCASSLGTTNTEAFFGQGTRLTVV.

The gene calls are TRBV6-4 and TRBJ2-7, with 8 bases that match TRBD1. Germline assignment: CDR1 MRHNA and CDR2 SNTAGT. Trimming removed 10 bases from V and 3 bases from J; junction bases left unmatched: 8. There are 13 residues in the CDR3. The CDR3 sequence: CATLQGADYEQYF. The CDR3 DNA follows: TGTGCCACCCTTCAGGGGGCGGACTACGAGCAGTACTTC.

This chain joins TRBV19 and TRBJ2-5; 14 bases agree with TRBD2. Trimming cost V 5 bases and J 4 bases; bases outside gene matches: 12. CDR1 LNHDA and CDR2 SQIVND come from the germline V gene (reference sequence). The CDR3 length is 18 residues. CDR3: CASSSRTSGRRSRETQYF. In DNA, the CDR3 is TGTGCCAGTAGTTCTAGGACTAGCGGGAGGAGGAGCCGAGAGACCCAGTACTTC. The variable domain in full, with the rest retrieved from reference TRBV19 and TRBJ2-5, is DGGITQSPKYLFRKEGQNVTLSCEQNLNHDAMYWYRQDPGQGLRLIYYSQIVNDFQKGDIAEGYSVSREKKESFPLTVTSAQKNPTAFYLCASSSRTSGRRSRETQYFGPGTRLLVL.

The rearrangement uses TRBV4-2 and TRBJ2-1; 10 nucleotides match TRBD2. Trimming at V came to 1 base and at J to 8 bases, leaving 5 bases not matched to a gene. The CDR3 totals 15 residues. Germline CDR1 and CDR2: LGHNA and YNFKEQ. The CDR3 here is CASSQGLAGEDEQFF. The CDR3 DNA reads TGTGCCAGCAGCCAAGGGCTAGCGGGAGAGGATGAGCAGTTCTTC.

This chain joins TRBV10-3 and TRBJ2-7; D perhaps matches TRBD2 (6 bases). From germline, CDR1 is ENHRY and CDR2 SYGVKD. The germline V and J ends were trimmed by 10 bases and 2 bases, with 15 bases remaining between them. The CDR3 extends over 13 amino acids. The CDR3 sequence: CATGMGGAYEQYF. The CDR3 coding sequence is TGTGCCACTGGCATGGGGGGAGCCTACGAGCAGTACTTC.

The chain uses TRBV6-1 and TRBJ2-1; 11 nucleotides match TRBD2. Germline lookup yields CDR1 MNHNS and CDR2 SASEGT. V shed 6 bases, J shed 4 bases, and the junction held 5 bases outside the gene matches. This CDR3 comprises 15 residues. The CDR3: CASSAGTSGYNEQFF. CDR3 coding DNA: TGTGCCAGCAGCGCAGGGACTAGCGGTTACAATGAGCAGTTCTTC.

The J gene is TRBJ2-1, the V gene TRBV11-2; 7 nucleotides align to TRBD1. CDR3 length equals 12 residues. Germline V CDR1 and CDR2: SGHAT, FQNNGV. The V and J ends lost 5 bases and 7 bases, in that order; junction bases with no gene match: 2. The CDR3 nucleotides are TGTGCCAGCAGCCTGACAGGGAATGAGCAGTTCTTC. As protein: CASSLTGNEQFF. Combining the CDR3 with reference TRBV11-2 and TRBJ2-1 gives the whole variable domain EAGVAQSPRYKIIEKRQSVAFWCNPISGHATLYWYQQILGQGPKLLIQFQNNGVVDDSQLPKDRFSAERLKGVDSTLKIQPAKLEDSAVYLCASSLTGNEQFFGPGTRLTVL.

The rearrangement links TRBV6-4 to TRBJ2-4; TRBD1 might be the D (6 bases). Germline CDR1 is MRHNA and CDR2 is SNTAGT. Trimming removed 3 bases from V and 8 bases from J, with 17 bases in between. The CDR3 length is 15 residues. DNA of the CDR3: TGTGCCAGCAGTGAGGGGGCGGGCAGGGGACACATTCAGTACTTC. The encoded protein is CASSEGAGRGHIQYF.

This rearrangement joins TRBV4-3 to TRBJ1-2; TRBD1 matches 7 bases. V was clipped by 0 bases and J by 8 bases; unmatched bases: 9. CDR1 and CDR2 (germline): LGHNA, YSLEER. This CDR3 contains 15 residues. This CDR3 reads CASSQDGTATAGYTF. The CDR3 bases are TGCGCCAGCAGCCAAGATGGGACAGCCACGGCGGGCTACACCTTC.

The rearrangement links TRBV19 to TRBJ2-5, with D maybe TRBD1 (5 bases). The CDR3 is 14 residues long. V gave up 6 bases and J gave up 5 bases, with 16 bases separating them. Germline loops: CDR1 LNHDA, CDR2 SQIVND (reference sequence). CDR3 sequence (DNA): TGTGCCAGTAGGCTCCAGGGTGCTGGGGAGACCCAGTACTTC. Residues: CASRLQGAGETQYF.

This CDR3 reads CASRSCPRGSNEQFF. The CDR3 bases are TGTGCCAGCAGGTCTTGTCCCAGGGGGTCCAATGAGCAGTTCTTC. The chain carries TRBV6-4 and TRBJ2-1; the match to TRBD1 covers 7 bases. V lost 6 bases to trimming and J lost 6 bases; unmatched junction nucleotides: 11. This CDR3 has 15 residues. CDR1 and CDR2 from the germline V gene are MRHNA and SNTAGT.

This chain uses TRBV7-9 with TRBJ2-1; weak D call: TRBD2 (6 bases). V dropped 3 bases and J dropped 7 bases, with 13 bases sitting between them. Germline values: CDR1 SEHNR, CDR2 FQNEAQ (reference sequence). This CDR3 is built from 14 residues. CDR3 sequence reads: CASSFSGLSNEQFF. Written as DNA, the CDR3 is TGTGCCAGCAGCTTTTCGGGACTCTCTAATGAGCAGTTCTTC.

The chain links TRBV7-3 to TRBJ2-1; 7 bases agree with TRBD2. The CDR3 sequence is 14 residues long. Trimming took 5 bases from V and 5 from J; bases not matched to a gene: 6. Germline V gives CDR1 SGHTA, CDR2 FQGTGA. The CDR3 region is CASSPWGGDNEQFF. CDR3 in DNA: TGTGCCAGCAGCCCCTGGGGGGGGGACAATGAGCAGTTCTTC.

CDR3 DNA sequence: TGTGCCAGCAGTTTACAGGGGGCGGGGAACACTGAAGCTTTCTTT. This codes for CASSLQGAGNTEAFF. J is TRBJ1-1 and V is TRBV27; 8 bases fit TRBD1. V was pared by 2 bases and J by 1 base, with 3 bases of the junction left unmatched. The CDR3 has 15 residues. Germline lookup yields CDR1 MNHEY and CDR2 SMNVEV (reference sequence).

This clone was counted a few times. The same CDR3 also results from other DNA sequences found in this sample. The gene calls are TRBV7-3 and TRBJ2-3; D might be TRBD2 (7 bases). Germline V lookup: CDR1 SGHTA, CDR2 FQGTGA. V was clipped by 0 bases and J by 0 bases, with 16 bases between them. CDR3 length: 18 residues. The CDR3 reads CASSLTAGGGGSTDTQYF. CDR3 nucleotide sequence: TGTGCCAGCAGCTTAACAGCCGGGGGCGGGGGCAGCACAGATACGCAGTATTTT.

The CDR3 region is CASSSLRGAFF. DNA of the CDR3: TGTGCCAGCAGCTCGCTTAGAGGAGCTTTCTTT. This chain links TRBV11-2 with TRBJ1-1, with no clear D. Germline loops: CDR1 SGHAT, CDR2 FQNNGV. CDR3 length: 11 residues. V lost 4 bases and J lost 10, with 10 bases in between.

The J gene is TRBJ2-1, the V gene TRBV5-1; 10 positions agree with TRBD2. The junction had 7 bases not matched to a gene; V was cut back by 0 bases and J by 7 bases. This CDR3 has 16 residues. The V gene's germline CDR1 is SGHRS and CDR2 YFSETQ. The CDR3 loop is CASSLVLAGVQNEQFF. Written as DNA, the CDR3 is TGCGCCAGCAGCTTGGTGCTAGCGGGAGTGCAGAATGAGCAGTTCTTC.

The CDR3: CASSLGTPRDEQFF. CDR3 sequence (DNA): TGTGCCAGCAGCTTGGGTACTCCCCGCGATGAGCAGTTCTTC. The V and J genes are TRBV5-6 and TRBJ2-1, with unresolved D. The CDR3 has 14 residues. V was pared by 0 bases and J by 8 bases, with 12 bases between. Germline CDR1 reads SGHDT; CDR2 reads YYEEEE.

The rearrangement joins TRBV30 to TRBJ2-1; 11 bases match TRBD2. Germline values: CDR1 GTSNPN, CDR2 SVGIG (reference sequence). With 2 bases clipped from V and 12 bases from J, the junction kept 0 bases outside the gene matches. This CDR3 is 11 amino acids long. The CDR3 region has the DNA TGTGCCTGGAGTACTAGCGGGAGGCAGTTCTTC. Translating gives CAWSTSGRQFF.

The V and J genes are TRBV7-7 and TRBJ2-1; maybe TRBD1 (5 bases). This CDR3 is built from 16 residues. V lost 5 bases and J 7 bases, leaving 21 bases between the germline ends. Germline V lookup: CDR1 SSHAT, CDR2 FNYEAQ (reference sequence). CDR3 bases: TGTGCCAGCAGCCCCAGAGCCGGGCAGGGTGGGAATGAGCAGTTCTTC. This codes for CASSPRAGQGGNEQFF.

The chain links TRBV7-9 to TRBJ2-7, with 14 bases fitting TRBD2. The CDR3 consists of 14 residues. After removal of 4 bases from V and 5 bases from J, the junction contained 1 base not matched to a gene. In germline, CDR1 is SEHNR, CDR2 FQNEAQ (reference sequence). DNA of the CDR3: TGTGCCAGCAGCTGGGGACTAGCGGGAGACGAGCAGTACTTC. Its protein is CASSWGLAGDEQYF.